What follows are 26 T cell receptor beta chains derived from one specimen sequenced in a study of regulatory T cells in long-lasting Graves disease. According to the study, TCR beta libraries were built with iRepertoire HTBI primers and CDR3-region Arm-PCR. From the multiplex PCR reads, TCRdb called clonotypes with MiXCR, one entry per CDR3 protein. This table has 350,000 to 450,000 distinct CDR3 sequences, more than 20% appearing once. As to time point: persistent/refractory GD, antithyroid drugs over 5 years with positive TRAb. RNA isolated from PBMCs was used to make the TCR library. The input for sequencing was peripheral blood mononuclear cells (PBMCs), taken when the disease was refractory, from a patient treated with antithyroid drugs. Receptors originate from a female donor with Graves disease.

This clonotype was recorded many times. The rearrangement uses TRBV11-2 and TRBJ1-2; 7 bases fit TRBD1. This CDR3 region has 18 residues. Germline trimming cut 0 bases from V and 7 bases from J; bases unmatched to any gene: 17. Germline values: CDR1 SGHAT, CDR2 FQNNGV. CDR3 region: CASSLELVQGGTDFGYTF. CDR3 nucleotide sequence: TGTGCCAGCAGCTTAGAATTGGTCCAAGGGGGCACCGATTTTGGCTACACCTTC. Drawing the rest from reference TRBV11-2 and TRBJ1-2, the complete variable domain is EAGVAQSPRYKIIEKRQSVAFWCNPISGHATLYWYQQILGQGPKLLIQFQNNGVVDDSQLPKDRFSAERLKGVDSTLKIQPAKLEDSAVYLCASSLELVQGGTDFGYTFGSGTRLTVV.

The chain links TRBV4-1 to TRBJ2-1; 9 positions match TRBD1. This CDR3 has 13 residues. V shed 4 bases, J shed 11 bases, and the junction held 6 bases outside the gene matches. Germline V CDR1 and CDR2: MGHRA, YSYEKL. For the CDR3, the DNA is TGCGCCAGCAGCCTATTACAGGGGGCCAAGCAGTTCTTC. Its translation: CASSLLQGAKQFF.

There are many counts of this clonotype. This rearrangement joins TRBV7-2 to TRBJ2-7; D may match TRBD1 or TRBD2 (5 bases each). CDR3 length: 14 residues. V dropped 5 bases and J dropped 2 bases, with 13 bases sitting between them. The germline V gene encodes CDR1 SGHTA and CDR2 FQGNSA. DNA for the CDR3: TGTGCCAGCAGCACCGACGGGGCTGCCTACGAGCAGTACTTC. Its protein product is CASSTDGAAYEQYF.

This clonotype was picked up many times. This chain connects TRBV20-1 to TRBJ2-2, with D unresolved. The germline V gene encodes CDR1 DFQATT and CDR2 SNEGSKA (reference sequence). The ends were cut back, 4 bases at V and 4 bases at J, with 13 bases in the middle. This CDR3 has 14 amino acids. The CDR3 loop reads CSAINPGSTGELFF. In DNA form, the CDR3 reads TGCAGTGCTATCAACCCCGGAAGCACCGGGGAGCTGTTTTTT.

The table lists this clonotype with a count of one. CDR3 region: CASSPPPRDEQFF. In DNA, the CDR3 is TGTGCCAGCAGTCCACCCCCCCGTGATGAGCAGTTCTTC. V usage is TRBV11-1 and J usage is TRBJ2-1; D not certain. V was shortened by 6 bases and J by 8 bases, with 14 bases between the two germline ends. The CDR3 consists of 13 residues. Germline CDR1 SGHAT, CDR2 FQDESV (reference sequence).

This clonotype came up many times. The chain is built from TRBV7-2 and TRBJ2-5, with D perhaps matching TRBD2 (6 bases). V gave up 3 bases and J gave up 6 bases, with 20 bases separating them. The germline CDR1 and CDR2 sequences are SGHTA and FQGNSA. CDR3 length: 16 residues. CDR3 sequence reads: CASSFRTTPGQQTQYF. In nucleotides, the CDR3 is TGTGCCAGCAGCTTTCGGACTACCCCGGGGCAACAGACCCAGTACTTC.

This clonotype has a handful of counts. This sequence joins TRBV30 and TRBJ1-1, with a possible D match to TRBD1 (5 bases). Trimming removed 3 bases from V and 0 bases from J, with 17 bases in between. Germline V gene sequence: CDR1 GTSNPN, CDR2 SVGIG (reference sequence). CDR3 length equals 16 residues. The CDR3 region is CAWSPRGRVMNTEAFF. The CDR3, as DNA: TGTGCCTGGAGCCCACGGGGCAGGGTAATGAACACTGAAGCTTTCTTT. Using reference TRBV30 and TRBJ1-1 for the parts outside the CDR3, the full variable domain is SQTIHQWPATLVQPVGSPLSLECTVEGTSNPNLYWYRQAAGRGLQLLFYSVGIGQISSEVPQNLSASRPQDRQFILSSKKLLLSDSGFYLCAWSPRGRVMNTEAFFGQGTRLTVV.

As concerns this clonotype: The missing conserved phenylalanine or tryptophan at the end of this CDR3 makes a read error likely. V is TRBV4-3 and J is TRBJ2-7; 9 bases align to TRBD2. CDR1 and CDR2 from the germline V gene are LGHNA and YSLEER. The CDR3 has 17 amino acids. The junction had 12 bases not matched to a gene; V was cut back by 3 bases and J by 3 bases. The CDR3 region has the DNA TGCGCCAGCAGCCAGGCCCCCCTGGCGGGAGGGTTCTACGAGCAGTACTCC. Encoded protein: CASSQAPLAGGFYEQYS.

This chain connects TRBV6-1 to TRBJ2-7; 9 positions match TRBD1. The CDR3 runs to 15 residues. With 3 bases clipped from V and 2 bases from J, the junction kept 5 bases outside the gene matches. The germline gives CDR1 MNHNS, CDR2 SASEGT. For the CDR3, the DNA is TGTGCCAGCAGTGAGGCCGGGACAGGGCCCTACGAGCAGTACTTC. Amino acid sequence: CASSEAGTGPYEQYF.

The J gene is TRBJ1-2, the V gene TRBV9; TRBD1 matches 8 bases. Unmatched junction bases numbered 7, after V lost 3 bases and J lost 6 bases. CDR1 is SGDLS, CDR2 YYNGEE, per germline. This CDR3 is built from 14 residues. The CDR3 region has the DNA TGTGCCAGCAGCGCCCGGACAGGGTCTGATGGCTACACCTTC. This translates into CASSARTGSDGYTF.

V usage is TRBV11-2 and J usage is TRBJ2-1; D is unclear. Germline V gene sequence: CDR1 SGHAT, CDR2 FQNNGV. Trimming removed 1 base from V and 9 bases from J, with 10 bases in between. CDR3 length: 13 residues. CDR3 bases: TGTGCCAGCAGCTTAGTTGGAACTTCTGAGCAGTTCTTC. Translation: CASSLVGTSEQFF. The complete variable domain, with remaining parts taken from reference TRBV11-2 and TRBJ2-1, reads EAGVAQSPRYKIIEKRQSVAFWCNPISGHATLYWYQQILGQGPKLLIQFQNNGVVDDSQLPKDRFSAERLKGVDSTLKIQPAKLEDSAVYLCASSLVGTSEQFFGPGTRLTVL.

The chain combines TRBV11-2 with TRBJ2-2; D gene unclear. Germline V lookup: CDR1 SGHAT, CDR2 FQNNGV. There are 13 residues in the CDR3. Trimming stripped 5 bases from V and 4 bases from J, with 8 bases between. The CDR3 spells CASSPSTTGELFF. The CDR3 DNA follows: TGTGCCAGCAGCCCGTCCACCACCGGGGAGCTGTTTTTT.

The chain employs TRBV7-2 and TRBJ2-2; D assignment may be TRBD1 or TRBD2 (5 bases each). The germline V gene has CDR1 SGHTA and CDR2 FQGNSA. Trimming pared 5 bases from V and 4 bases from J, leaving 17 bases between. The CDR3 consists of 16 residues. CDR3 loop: CASSARGERGTGELFF. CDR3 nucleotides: TGTGCCAGCAGCGCCCGGGGCGAGAGGGGCACCGGGGAGCTGTTTTTT.

CDR3 DNA: TGTGCCAGCAGGCAAAATAGCAATCAGCCCCAGCATTTT. Its protein is CASRQNSNQPQHF. This rearrangement joins TRBV7-2 to TRBJ1-5; D is ambiguous. Germline V gene sequence: CDR1 SGHTA, CDR2 FQGNSA. This CDR3 spans 13 amino acids. Trimming stripped 6 bases from V and 0 bases from J, with 6 bases between. The full variable domain, with the rest looked up from reference TRBV7-2 and TRBJ1-5, is GAGVSQSPSNKVTEKGKDVELRCDPISGHTALYWYRQSLGQGLEFLIYFQGNSAPDKSGLPSDRFSAERTGGSVSTLTIQRTQQEDSAVYLCASRQNSNQPQHFGDGTRLSIL.

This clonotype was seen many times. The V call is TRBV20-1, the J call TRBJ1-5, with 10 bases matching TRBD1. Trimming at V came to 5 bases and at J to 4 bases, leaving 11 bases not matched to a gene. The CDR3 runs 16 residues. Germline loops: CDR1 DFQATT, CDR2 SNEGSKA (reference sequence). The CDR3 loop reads CSAQPPTGGRNQPQHF. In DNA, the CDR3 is TGCAGTGCTCAACCCCCGACAGGGGGCAGGAATCAGCCCCAGCATTTT.

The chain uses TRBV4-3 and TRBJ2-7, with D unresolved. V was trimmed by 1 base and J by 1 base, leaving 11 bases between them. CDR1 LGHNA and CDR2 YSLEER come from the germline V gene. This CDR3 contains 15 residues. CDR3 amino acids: CASSQGQAASYEQYF. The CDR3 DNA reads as TGCGCCAGCAGCCAAGGGCAGGCGGCGTCCTACGAGCAGTACTTC.

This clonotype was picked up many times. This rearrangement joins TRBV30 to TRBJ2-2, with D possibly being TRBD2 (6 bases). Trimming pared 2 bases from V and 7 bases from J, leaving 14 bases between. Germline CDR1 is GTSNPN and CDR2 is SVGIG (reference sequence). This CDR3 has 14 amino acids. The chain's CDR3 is CAWSWTIANGELFF. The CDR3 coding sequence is TGTGCCTGGAGTTGGACTATAGCCAACGGGGAGCTGTTTTTT.

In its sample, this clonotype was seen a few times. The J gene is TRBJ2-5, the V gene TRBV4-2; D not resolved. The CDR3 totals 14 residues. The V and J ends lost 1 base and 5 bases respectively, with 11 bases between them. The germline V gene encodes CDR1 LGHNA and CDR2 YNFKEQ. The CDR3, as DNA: TGTGCCAGCAGCCAAGGCGGCGTAGGGGAGACCCAGTACTTC. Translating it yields CASSQGGVGETQYF.

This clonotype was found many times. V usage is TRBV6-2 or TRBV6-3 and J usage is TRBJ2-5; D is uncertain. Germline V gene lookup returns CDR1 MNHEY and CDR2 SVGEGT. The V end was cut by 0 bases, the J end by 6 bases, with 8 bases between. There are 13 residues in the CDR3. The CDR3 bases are TGTGCCAGCAGTTACTCGGAAACACAGACCCAGTACTTC. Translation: CASSYSETQTQYF.

The CDR3 protein is CASSSFSGRSGGELFF. CDR3 in DNA: TGTGCCAGCAGCTCGTTTAGCGGGAGGTCCGGCGGGGAGCTGTTTTTT. The chain couples TRBV7-2 to TRBJ2-2, with 10 positions matching TRBD2. Germline V CDR1 and CDR2: SGHTA, FQGNSA. J lost 7 bases, V lost 4 bases, and 9 bases had no gene match. The CDR3 has 16 residues.

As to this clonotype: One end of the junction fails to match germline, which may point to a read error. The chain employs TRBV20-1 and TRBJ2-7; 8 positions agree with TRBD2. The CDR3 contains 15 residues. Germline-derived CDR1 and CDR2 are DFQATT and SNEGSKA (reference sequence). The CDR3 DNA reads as TGCAATGCTTCCCGCGCGACTAGCGCGGTCTACGAGCAGTACTTC. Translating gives CNASRATSAVYEQYF.

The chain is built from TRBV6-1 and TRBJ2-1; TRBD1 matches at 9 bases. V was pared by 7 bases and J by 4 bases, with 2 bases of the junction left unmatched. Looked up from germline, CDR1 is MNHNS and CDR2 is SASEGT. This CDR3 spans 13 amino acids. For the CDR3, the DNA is TGTGCCAGCATGGGGACAGGGTACAATGAGCAGTTCTTC. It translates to CASMGTGYNEQFF.

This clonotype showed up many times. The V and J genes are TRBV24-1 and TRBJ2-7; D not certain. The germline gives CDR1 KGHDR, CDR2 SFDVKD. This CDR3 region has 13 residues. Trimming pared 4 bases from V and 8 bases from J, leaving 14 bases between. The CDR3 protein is CATSDPLLGKQYF. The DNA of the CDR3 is TGTGCCACCAGTGACCCCCTCTTGGGAAAGCAGTACTTC.

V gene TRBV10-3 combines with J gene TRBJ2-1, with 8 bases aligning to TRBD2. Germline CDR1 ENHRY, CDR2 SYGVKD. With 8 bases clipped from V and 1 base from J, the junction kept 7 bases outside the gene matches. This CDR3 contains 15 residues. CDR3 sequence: CAISLTSDSYNEQFF. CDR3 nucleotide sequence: TGTGCCATCTCCCTGACTAGCGATTCCTACAATGAGCAGTTCTTC.

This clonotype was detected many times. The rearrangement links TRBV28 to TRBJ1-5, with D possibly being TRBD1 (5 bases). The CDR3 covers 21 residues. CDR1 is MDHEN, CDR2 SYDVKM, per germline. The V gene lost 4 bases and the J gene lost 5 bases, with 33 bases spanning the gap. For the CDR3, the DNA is TGTGCCAGCAGTTCCCCCAGGCTTATAGGGGAAGCTTCATCGAGGGATCAGCCCCAGCATTTT. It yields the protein CASSSPRLIGEASSRDQPQHF.

The CDR3 DNA reads TGTGCCAGCAGCCTCACCCATGTTGAGCAGTTCTTC. Its translation: CASSLTHVEQFF. V gene TRBV11-2 combines with J gene TRBJ2-1; no clear D. The germline V gene has CDR1 SGHAT and CDR2 FQNNGV. The CDR3 sequence is 12 residues long. Trimming took 5 bases from V and 9 from J, leaving 11 bases between them.